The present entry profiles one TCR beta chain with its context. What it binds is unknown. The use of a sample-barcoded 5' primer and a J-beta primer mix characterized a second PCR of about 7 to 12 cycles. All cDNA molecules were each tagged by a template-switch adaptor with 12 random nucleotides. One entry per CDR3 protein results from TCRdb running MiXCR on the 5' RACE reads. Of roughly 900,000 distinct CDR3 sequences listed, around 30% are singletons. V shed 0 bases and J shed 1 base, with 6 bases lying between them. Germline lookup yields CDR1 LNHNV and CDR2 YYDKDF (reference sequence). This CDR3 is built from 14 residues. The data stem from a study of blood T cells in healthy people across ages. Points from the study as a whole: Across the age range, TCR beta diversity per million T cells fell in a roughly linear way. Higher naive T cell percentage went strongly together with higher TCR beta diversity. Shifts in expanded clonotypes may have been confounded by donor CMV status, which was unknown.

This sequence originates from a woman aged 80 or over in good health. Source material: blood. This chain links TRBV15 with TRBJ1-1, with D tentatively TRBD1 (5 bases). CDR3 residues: CATSRDQGNTEAFF. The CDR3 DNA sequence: TGTGCCACCAGCAGAGATCAGGGGAACACTGAAGCTTTCTTT.